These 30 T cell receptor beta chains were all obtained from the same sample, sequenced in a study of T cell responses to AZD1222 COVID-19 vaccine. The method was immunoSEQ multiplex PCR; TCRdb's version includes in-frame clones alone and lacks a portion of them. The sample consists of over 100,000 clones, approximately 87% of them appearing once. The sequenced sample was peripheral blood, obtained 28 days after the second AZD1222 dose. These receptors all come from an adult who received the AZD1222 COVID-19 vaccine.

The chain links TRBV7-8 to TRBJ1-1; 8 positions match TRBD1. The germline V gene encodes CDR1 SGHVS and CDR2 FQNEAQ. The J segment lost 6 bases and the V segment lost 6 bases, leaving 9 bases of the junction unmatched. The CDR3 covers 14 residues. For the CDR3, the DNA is TGTGCCAGCAGGAGGACAGGGTGGGTCTCTGAAGCTTTCTTT. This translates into CASRRTGWVSEAFF.

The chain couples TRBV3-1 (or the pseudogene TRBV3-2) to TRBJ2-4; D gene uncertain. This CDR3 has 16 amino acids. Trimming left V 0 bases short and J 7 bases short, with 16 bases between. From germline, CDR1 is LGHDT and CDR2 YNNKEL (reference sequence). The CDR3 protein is CASSQDLPAFGNIQYF. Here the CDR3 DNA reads TGTGCCAGCAGCCAAGACCTCCCGGCATTTGGGAACATTCAGTACTTC.

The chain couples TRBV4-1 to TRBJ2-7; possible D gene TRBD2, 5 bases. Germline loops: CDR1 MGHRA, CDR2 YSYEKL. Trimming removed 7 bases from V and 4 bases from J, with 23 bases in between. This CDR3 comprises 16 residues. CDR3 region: CASKDLLGAAPYEQYF. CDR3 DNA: TGCGCCAGCAAAGACCTCCTAGGAGCGGCACCTTACGAGCAGTACTTC.

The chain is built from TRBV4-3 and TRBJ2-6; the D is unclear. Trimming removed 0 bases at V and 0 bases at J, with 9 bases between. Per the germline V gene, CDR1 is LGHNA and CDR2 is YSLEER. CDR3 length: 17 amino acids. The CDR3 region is CASSQEAINSGANVLTF. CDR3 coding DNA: TGCGCCAGCAGCCAAGAAGCAATTAACTCTGGGGCCAACGTCCTGACTTTC.

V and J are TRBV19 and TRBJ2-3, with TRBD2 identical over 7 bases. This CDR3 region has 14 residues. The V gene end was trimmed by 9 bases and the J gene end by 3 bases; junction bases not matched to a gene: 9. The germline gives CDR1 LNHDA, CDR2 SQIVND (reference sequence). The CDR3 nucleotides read TGTGCCAGCCACCCGGCGGGGGAGACAGATACGCAGTATTTT. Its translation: CASHPAGETDTQYF.

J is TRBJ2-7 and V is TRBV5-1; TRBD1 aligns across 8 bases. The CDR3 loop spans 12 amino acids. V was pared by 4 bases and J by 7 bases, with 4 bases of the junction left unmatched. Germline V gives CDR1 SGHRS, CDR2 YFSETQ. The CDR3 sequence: CASSPDRDEQYF. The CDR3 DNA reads TGCGCCAGCAGCCCGGACAGGGATGAGCAGTACTTC.

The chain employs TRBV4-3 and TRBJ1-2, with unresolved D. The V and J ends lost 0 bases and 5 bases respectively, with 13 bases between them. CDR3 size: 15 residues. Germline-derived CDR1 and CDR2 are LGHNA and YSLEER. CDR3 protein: CASSQDSLSGYGYTF. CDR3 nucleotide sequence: TGCGCCAGCAGCCAAGATTCCCTCTCGGGGTATGGCTACACCTTC.

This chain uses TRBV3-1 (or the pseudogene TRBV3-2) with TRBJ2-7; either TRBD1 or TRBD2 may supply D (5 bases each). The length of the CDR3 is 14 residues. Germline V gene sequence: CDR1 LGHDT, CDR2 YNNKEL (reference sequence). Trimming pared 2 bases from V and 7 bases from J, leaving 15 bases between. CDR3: CASSQQPPGGEQYF. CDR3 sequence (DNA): TGTGCCAGCAGCCAACAGCCCCCTGGGGGTGAGCAGTACTTC.

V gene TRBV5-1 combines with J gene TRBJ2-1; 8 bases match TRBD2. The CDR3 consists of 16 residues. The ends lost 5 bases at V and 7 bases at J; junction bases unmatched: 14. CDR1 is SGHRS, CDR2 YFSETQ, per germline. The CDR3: CASRQAGVSRLNEQFF. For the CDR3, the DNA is TGCGCCAGCAGACAAGCGGGGGTTTCTAGGTTAAATGAGCAGTTCTTC.

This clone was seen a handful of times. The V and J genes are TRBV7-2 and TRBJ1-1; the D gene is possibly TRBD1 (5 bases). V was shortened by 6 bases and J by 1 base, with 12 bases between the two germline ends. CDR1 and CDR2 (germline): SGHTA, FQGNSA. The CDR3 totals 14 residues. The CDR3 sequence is CASRRPTENTEAFF. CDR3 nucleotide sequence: TGTGCCAGCAGACGACCGACAGAGAACACTGAAGCTTTCTTT.

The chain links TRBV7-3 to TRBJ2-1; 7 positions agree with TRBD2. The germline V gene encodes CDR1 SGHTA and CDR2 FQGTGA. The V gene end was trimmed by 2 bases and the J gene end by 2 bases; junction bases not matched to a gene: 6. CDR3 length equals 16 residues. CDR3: CASSLLAGDTYNEQFF. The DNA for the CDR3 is TGTGCCAGCAGCTTACTCGCGGGAGATACCTACAATGAGCAGTTCTTC.

CDR3 in amino acids: CASSPYRGHEQFF. CDR3 in DNA: TGTGCCAGCAGTCCTTACAGGGGCCATGAGCAGTTCTTC. The chain employs TRBV12-3 or TRBV12-4 and TRBJ2-1, with 7 bases matching TRBD1. This CDR3 is built from 13 residues. The V segment lost 5 bases and the J segment 8 bases; nucleotides outside the gene matches: 6.

The CDR3 protein is CASSYGGLEAFF. CDR3 DNA sequence: TGTGCCAGCAGTTATGGTGGTCTCGAAGCTTTCTTT. This chain joins TRBV6-2 or TRBV6-3 and TRBJ1-1, with D uncertain. The V end lost 3 bases, the J end lost 8 bases, and 10 bases lay between the germline ends. Germline CDR1 and CDR2: MNHEY and SVGEGT. This CDR3 contains 12 residues.

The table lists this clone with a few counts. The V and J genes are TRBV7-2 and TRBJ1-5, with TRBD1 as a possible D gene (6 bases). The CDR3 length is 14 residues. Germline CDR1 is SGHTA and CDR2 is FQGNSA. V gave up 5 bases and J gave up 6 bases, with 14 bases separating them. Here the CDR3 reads CASSRNRAGQPQHF. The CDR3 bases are TGTGCCAGCAGCCGTAACAGGGCGGGTCAGCCCCAGCATTTT.

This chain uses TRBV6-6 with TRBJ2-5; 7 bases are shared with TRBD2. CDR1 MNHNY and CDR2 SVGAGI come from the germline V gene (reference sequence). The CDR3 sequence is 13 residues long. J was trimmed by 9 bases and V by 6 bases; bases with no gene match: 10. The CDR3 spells CASSPVGGGSQYF. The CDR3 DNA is TGTGCCAGCAGCCCTGTGGGGGGGGGATCCCAGTACTTC.

This chain's CDR3 is CASSLRETHEQYF. CDR3 nucleotides: TGTGCCAGCAGCCTACGGGAGACCCACGAGCAGTACTTC. The rearrangement joins TRBV6-2 or TRBV6-3 to TRBJ2-7; tentatively, D is TRBD2 (6 bases). The CDR3 sequence is 13 residues long. Germline values: CDR1 MNHEY, CDR2 SVGEGT. V was clipped by 6 bases and J by 5 bases, with 14 bases between them.

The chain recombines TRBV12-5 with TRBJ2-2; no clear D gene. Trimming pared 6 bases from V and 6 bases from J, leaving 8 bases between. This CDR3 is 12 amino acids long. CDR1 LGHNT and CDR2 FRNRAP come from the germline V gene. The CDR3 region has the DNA TGTGCTAGTGGCCTCGGTCCCGGGGAGCTGTTTTTT. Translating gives CASGLGPGELFF.

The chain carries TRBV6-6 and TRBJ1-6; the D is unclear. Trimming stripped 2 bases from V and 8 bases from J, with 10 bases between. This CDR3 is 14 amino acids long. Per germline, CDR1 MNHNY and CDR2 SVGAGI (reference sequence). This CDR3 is CASSYGEGDSPLHF. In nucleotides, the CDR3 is TGTGCCAGCAGTTACGGGGAAGGAGATTCACCCCTCCACTTT.

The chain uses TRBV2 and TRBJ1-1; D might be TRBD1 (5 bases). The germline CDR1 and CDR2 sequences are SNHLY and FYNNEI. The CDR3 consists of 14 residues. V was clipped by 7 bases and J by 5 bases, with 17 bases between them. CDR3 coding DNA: TGTGCCAGCACCTCTTGGGGCGAATCTACTGAAGCTTTCTTT. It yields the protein CASTSWGESTEAFF. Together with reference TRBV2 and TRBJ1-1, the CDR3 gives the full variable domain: EPEVTQTPSHQVTQMGQEVILRCVPISNHLYFYWYRQILGQKVEFLVSFYNNEISEKSEIFDDQFSVERPDGSNFTLKIRSTKLEDSAMYFCASTSWGESTEAFFGQGTRLTVV.

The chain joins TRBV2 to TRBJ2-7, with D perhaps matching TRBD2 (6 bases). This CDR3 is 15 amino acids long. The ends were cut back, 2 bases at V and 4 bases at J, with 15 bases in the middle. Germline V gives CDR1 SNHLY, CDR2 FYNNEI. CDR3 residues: CASSESRTTRYEQYF. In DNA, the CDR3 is TGTGCCAGCAGTGAATCCCGGACTACGCGATACGAGCAGTACTTC.

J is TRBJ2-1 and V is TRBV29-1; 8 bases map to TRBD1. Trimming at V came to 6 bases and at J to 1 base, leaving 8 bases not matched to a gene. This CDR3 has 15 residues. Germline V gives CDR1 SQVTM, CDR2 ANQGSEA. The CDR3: CSVAPGTGSYNEQFF. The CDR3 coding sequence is TGCAGCGTCGCGCCCGGGACAGGTTCCTACAATGAGCAGTTCTTC.

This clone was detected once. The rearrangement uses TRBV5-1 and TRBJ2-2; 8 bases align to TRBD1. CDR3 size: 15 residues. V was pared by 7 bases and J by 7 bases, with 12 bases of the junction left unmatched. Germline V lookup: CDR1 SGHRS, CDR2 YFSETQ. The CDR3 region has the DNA TGCGCCAGCTTTCTAGTGGCAGGGGGCGTCGGGGAGCTGTTTTTT. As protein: CASFLVAGGVGELFF.

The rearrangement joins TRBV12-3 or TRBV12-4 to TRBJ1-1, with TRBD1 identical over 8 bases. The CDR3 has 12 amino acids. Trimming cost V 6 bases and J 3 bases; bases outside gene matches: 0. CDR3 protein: CASRTGDTEAFF. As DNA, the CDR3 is TGTGCCAGCAGGACAGGGGACACTGAAGCTTTCTTT.

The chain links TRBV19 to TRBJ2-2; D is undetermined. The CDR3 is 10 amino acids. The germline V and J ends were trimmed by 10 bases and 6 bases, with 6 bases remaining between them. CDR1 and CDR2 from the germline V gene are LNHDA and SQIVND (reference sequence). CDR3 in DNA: TGTGCCACCCGAGCCGGGGAGCTGTTTTTT. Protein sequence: CATRAGELFF. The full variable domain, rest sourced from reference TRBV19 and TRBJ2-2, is DGGITQSPKYLFRKEGQNVTLSCEQNLNHDAMYWYRQDPGQGLRLIYYSQIVNDFQKGDIAEGYSVSREKKESFPLTVTSAQKNPTAFYLCATRAGELFFGEGSRLTVL.

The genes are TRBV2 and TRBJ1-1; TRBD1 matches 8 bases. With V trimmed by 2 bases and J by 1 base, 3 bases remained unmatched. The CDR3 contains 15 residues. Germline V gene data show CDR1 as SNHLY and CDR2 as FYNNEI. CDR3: CASSERGQANTEAFF. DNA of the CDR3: TGTGCCAGCAGTGAAAGGGGACAGGCGAACACTGAAGCTTTCTTT.

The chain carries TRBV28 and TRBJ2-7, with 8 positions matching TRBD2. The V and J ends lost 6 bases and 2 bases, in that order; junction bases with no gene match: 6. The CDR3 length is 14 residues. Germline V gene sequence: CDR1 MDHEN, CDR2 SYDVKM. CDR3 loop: CASSSSGRPYEQYF. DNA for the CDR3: TGTGCCAGCAGCTCGAGCGGGAGACCCTACGAGCAGTACTTC.

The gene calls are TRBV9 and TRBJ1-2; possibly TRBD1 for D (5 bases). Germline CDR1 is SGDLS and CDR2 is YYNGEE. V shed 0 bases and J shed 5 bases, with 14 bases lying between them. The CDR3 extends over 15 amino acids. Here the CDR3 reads CASSVAPGGQYGYTF. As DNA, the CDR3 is TGTGCCAGCAGCGTAGCCCCGGGGGGTCAGTATGGCTACACCTTC.

The DNA of the CDR3 is TGCAGTGCCGGGGGAGGTCAGCCCCAGCATTTT. Protein product: CSAGGGQPQHF. The chain couples TRBV20-1 to TRBJ1-5; D is possibly TRBD1 (5 bases). V lost 6 bases and J 6 bases, leaving 9 bases between the germline ends. The length of the CDR3 is 11 residues. Per the germline V gene, CDR1 is DFQATT and CDR2 is SNEGSKA (reference sequence).

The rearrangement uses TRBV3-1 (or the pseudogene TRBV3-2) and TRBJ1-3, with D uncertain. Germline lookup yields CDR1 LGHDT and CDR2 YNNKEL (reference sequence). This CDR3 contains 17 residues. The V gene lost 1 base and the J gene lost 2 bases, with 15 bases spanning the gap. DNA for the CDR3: TGTGCCAGCAGCCAAGTTCCCAGTTGGGCGACTGGAAACACCATATATTTT. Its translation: CASSQVPSWATGNTIYF.

CDR3 in amino acids: CASSQEHGTGKYGYTF. The CDR3, as DNA: TGCGCCAGCAGCCAAGAACACGGGACAGGGAAATATGGCTACACCTTC. The gene calls are TRBV4-3 and TRBJ1-2, with 9 nucleotides matching TRBD1. The junction had 7 bases not matched to a gene; V was cut back by 0 bases and J by 5 bases. Per germline, CDR1 LGHNA and CDR2 YSLEER. This CDR3 is built from 16 residues.